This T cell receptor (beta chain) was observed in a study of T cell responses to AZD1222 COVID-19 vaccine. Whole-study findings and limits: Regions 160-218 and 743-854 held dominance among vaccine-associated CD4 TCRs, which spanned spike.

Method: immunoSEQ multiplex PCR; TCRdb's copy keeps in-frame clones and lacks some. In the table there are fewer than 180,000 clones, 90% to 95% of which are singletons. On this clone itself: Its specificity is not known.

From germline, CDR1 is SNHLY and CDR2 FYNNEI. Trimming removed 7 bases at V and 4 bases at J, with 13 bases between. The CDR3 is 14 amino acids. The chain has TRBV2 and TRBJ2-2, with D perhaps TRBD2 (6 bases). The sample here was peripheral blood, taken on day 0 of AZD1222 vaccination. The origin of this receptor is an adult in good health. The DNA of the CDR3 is TGTGCCAGCAATCCGGGAGAGCTCACCGGGGAGCTGTTTTTT. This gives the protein CASNPGELTGELFF.